These 7 T cell receptor beta chains came from one sample sequenced in a study of blood T cell repertoires in COVID-19. Sequenced by immunoSEQ multiplex PCR; TCRdb stores in-frame clones only, minus some. The repertoire holds around 150,000 clones, with approximately 90% as singletons. The sample was peripheral blood. These receptors were obtained from a woman aged 40 to 50 with acute or convalescent COVID-19.

This clone was counted a single time. In nucleotides, the CDR3 is TGTGCCTGGAGTCCCACAGGGGGCGCATACTATAATTCACCCCTCCACTTT. Protein: CAWSPTGGAYYNSPLHF. The rearrangement links TRBV30 to TRBJ1-6; the match to TRBD1 covers 9 bases. CDR3 size: 17 residues. The germline V gene has CDR1 GTSNPN and CDR2 SVGIG (reference sequence). V lost 2 bases to trimming and J lost 3 bases; unmatched junction nucleotides: 8.

J is TRBJ1-3 and V is TRBV5-4, with D hard to call. The CDR3 contains 14 residues. Germline CDR1 and CDR2: SGHNT and YYREEE (reference sequence). V lost 1 base and J 1 base, leaving 6 bases between the germline ends. The CDR3 nucleotides are TGTGCCAGCAGCTTGCGGGGTTCTGGAAACACCATATATTTT. It specifies CASSLRGSGNTIYF.

This clone was picked up one time. The genes are TRBV3-1 (or the pseudogene TRBV3-2) and TRBJ1-1; 8 bases line up with TRBD1. The germline gives CDR1 LGHDT, CDR2 YNNKEL (reference sequence). The CDR3 is made up of 12 amino acids. J gave up 9 bases and V 4 bases, and 4 bases lay outside the gene matches. CDR3 sequence (DNA): TGTGCCAGCAGCCCTCGGACAGGGAAAGCTTTCTTT. Its protein is CASSPRTGKAFF.

V and J are TRBV28 and TRBJ2-7, with 10 bases identical to TRBD1. This CDR3 contains 14 residues. Trimming cost V 5 bases and J 3 bases; bases outside gene matches: 4. In germline, CDR1 is MDHEN, CDR2 SYDVKM. Written as DNA, the CDR3 is TGTGCCAGCAGTCGGACAGGGGGGTACTACGAGCAGTACTTC. This gives the protein CASSRTGGYYEQYF.

The CDR3 is CASSTIGGTGGRETQYF. The CDR3 coding sequence is TGTGCCAGTAGTACCATCGGGGGGACAGGGGGCAGAGAGACCCAGTACTTC. V usage is TRBV19 and J usage is TRBJ2-5, with 12 bases aligning to TRBD1. CDR3 size: 17 residues. In germline, CDR1 is LNHDA, CDR2 SQIVND (reference sequence). V trimming: 4 bases; J trimming: 4 bases; junction bases outside the gene matches: 10.

The J gene is TRBJ2-5, the V gene TRBV2; tentatively, D is TRBD1 (5 bases). The CDR3 covers 14 residues. The ends were cut back, 3 bases at V and 5 bases at J, with 13 bases in the middle. Germline CDR1 and CDR2: SNHLY and FYNNEI. The CDR3 DNA is TGTGCCAGCAGTGATGGCTGGGGCAGGGAGACCCAGTACTTC. Translation: CASSDGWGRETQYF.

The table lists this clone with a count of one. The V gene is TRBV4-1, the J gene TRBJ1-1; D not resolved. V lost 4 bases and J lost 2, with 5 bases in between. The CDR3 has 12 amino acids. The germline V gene has CDR1 MGHRA and CDR2 YSYEKL. The chain's CDR3 is CASSPGNTEAFF. The CDR3, as DNA: TGCGCCAGCAGCCCGGGTAACACTGAAGCTTTCTTT.